The rows below give T cell receptor beta chains drawn from one sample of a study of sequential checkpoint blockade in melanoma. The data were produced by immunoSEQ multiplex PCR, yet TCRdb's version contains in-frame clones alone and is incomplete. This sample has 15,000 to 20,000 clones, with 55% to 80% found just once. The specimen comprised CD8+ T cells sorted from blood (inferred from file names), sampled from a patient given nivolumab and ipilimumab in sequence. The receptors stem from a human donor with melanoma. Each CDR3 is given with its conserved first and last residue. Each record gives: V gene, clone size, J gene, D gene, CDR3 DNA, CDR3 protein. The D gene is left open where the match is weak. The size of a clone is reported for some rows only, either as once, few or many, or as a class for expanded clones.

V: TRBV28
size: NA
J: TRBJ2-7
D: TRBD1
DNA: TGTGCCAGCAGTTTAGACAGGGACTACGAGCAGTACTTC
CDR3: CASSLDRDYEQYF

V: TRBV7-9
size: NA
J: TRBJ2-7
D: TRBD2
DNA: TGTGCCAGCAGCTCCGCGACTAGCGGGAGAGACGAGCAGTACTTC
CDR3: CASSSATSGRDEQYF

V: TRBV7-9
size: few
J: TRBJ2-7
D: NA
DNA: TGTGCCAGCAGCGGAACGACAGGAAACGAGCAGTACTTC
CDR3: CASSGTTGNEQYF

V: TRBV11-1
size: NA
J: TRBJ1-1
D: TRBD1
DNA: TGTGCCAGCAGCTCGACAGGGTCATGGTTGAACACTGAAGCTTTCTTT
CDR3: CASSSTGSWLNTEAFF

V: TRBV9
size: NA
J: TRBJ2-3
D: TRBD2
DNA: TGTGCCAGCAGCGTAGGTCTAGCGGGAGTTAGGAATACGCAGTATTTT
CDR3: CASSVGLAGVRNTQYF

V: TRBV29-1
size: NA
J: TRBJ1-2
D: TRBD1
DNA: TGCAGCGTTGTGAACAGGGGGCGCGGAAATTACTATGGCTACACCTTC
CDR3: CSVVNRGRGNYYGYTF

V: TRBV13
size: few
J: TRBJ1-4
D: NA
DNA: TGTGCCAGCAGCCTCCCCCCGGATGAAAAACTGTTTTTT
CDR3: CASSLPPDEKLFF

V: TRBV28
size: few
J: TRBJ2-1
D: NA
DNA: TGTGCCAGGCAGCCGGAGACCCTCTTATTCTACAATGAGCAGTTCTTC
CDR3: CARQPETLLFYNEQFF

V: TRBV6-5
size: medium-sized
J: TRBJ1-2
D: NA
DNA: TGTGCCAGCAGTTACCATCAGGGGAGAGGCTACACCTTC
CDR3: CASSYHQGRGYTF

V: TRBV13
size: NA
J: TRBJ1-2
D: TRBD1
DNA: TGTGCCAGCAGCTACTGGACAGGGGGCGATGGCTACACCTTC
CDR3: CASSYWTGGDGYTF

V: TRBV19
size: NA
J: TRBJ2-7
D: NA
DNA: TGTGCCAGTAGTTACGGGGGAAGGGAGCAGTACTTC
CDR3: CASSYGGREQYF

V: TRBV6-5
size: few
J: TRBJ2-2
D: TRBD2
DNA: TGTGCCAGCAGTTATGGGGGGGGAGGCCTCGTCGGGGAGCTGTTTTTT
CDR3: CASSYGGGGLVGELFF

V: TRBV10-3
size: medium-sized
J: TRBJ1-2
D: NA
DNA: TGTGCCATCAGTGAGGGACTCTTACTCCGCTACACCTTC
CDR3: CAISEGLLLRYTF

V: TRBV7-9
size: few
J: TRBJ2-1
D: NA
DNA: TGTGCCAGCAGCCAAGGGGGAACGTTGGACGAGCAGTTCTTC
CDR3: CASSQGGTLDEQFF

V: TRBV7-8
size: few
J: TRBJ1-1
D: NA
DNA: TGTGCCAGCAGCTTAGTCCAGGGCGGCACTGAAGCTTTCTTT
CDR3: CASSLVQGGTEAFF

V: TRBV6-5
size: NA
J: TRBJ1-1
D: NA
DNA: TGTGCCAGCAACCCGACAGCCATGAACACTGAAGCTTTCTTT
CDR3: CASNPTAMNTEAFF